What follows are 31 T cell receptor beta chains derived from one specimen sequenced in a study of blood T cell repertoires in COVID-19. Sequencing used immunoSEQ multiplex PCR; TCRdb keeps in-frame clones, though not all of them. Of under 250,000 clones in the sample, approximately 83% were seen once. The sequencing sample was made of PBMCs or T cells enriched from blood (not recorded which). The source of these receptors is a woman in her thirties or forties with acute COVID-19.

DNA of the CDR3: TGTGCCAGCAGCCCGACAGGGTTCTATGAAAAACTGTTTTTT. Residues: CASSPTGFYEKLFF. V and J are TRBV2 and TRBJ1-4; 7 bases align to TRBD1. Trimming took 6 bases from V and 6 from J; bases not matched to a gene: 7. Germline V gene data show CDR1 as SNHLY and CDR2 as FYNNEI. This CDR3 contains 14 residues.

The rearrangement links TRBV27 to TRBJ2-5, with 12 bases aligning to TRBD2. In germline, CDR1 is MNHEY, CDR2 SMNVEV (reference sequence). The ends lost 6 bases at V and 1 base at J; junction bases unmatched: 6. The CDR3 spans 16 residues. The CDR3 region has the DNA TGTGCCAGCAGCCCCAGGACTAGCGGGGTCCAAGAGACCCAGTACTTC. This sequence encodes CASSPRTSGVQETQYF.

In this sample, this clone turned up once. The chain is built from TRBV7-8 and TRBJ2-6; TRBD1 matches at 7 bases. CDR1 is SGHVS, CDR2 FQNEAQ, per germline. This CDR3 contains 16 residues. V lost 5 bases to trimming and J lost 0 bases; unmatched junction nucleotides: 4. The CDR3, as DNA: TGTGCCAGCAGCACCTACAGGGGCTCTGGGGCCAACGTCCTGACTTTC. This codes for CASSTYRGSGANVLTF.

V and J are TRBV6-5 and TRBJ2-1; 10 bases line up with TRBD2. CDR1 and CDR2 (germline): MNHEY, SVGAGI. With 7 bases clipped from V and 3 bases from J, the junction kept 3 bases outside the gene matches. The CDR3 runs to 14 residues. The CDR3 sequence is CASITSGNYNEQFF. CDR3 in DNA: TGTGCCAGCATCACTAGCGGGAACTACAATGAGCAGTTCTTC.

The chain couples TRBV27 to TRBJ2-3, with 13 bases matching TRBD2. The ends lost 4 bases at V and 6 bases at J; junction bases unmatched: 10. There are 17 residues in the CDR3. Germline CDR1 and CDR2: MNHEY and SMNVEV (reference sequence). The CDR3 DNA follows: TGTGCCAGCAGTTCCCCACCACTAGCGGGAGGGGTGGATACGCAGTATTTT. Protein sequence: CASSSPPLAGGVDTQYF.

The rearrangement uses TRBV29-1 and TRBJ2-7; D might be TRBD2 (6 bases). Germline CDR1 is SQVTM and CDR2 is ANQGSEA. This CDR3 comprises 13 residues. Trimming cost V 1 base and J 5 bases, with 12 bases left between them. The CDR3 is CSVEGGEFHEQYF. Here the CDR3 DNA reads TGCAGCGTTGAAGGGGGGGAGTTCCACGAGCAGTACTTC.

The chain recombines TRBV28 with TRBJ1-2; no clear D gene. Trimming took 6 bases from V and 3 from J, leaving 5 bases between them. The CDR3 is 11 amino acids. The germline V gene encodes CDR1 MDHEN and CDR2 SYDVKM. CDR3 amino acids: CASRTHYGYTF. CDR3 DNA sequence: TGTGCCAGCAGAACTCACTATGGCTACACCTTC.

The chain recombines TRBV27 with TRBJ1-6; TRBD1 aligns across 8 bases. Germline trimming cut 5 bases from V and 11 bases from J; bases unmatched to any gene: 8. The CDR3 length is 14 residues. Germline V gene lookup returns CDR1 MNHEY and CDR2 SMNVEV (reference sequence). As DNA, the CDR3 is TGTGCCAGCAGTCCGAATCGACAGGGGCCACCCCTCCACTTT. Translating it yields CASSPNRQGPPLHF.

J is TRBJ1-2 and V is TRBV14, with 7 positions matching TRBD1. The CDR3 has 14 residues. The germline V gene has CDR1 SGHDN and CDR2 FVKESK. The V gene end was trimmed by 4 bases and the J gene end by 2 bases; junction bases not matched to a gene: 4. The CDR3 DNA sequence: TGTGCCAGCAGCCGGGACAGAGCCAACTATGGCTACACCTTC. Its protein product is CASSRDRANYGYTF.

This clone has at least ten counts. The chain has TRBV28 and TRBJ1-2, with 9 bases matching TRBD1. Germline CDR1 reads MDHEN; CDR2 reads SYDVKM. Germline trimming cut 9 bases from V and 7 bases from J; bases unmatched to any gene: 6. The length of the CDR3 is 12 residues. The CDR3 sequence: CASQGQGSGYTF. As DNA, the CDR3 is TGTGCCAGTCAGGGACAGGGAAGTGGCTACACCTTC.

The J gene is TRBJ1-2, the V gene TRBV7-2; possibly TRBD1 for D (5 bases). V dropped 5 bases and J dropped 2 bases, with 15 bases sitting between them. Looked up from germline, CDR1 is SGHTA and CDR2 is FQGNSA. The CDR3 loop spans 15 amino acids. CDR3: CASSNQGGGNYGYTF. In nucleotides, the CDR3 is TGTGCCAGCAGCAACCAGGGAGGTGGGAACTATGGCTACACCTTC.

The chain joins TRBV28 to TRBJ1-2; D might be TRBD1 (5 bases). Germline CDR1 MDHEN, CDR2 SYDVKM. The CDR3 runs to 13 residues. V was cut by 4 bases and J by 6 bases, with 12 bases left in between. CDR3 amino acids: CASSSDARDGYTF. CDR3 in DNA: TGTGCCAGCAGTTCTGACGCCAGGGATGGCTACACCTTC.

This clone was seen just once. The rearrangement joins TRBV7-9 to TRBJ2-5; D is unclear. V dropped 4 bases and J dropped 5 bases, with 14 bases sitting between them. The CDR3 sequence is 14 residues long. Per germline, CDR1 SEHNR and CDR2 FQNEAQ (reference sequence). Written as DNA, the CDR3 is TGTGCCAGCAGCTCAGCTAACCCCTACGAGACCCAGTACTTC. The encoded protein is CASSSANPYETQYF.

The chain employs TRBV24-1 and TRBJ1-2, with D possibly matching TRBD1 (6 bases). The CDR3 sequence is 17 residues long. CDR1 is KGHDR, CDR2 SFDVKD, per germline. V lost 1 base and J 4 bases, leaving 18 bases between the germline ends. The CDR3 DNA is TGTGCCACCAGTGATTTAGGCGGACAGATTTTTTGCTATGGCTACACCTTC. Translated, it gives CATSDLGGQIFCYGYTF.

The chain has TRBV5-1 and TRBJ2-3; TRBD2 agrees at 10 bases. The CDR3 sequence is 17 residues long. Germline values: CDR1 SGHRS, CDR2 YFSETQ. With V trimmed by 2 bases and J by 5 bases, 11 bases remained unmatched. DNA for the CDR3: TGCGCCAGCAGCTTCCGATTAGCGGGGGGTCCCGGAGATACGCAGTATTTT. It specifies CASSFRLAGGPGDTQYF.

Here the CDR3 DNA reads TGTGCCAGCAGTATAGATACAGGGAGTTGGCCCCAGCATTTT. Amino acid sequence: CASSIDTGSWPQHF. This rearrangement joins TRBV6-5 to TRBJ1-5, with TRBD1 as a possible D gene (6 bases). The CDR3 extends over 14 amino acids. Germline values: CDR1 MNHEY, CDR2 SVGAGI. Trimming left V 5 bases short and J 9 bases short, with 17 bases between.

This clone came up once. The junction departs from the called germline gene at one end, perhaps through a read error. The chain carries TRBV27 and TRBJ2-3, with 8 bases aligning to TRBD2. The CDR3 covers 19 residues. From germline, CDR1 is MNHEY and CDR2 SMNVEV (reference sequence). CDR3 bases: TGTGCCCGCAGTTGGGGGGGACTCAGCGGGGGAGGGGGCACAGATACGCAGTATTTT. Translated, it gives CARSWGGLSGGGGTDTQYF.

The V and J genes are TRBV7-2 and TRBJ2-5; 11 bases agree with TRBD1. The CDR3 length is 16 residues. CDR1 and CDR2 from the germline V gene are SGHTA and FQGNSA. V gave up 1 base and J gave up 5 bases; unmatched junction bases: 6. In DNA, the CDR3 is TGTGCCAGCAGCTTAGAGGGGACAGGGGGTTATGAGACCCAGTACTTC. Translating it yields CASSLEGTGGYETQYF.

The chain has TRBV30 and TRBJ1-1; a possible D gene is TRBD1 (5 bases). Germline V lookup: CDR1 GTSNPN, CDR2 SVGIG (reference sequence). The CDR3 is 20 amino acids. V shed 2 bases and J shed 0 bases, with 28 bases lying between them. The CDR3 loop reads CAWSPTGRLGAGDLNTEAFF. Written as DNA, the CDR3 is TGTGCCTGGAGTCCAACCGGCCGGCTTGGGGCAGGCGATTTGAACACTGAAGCTTTCTTT.

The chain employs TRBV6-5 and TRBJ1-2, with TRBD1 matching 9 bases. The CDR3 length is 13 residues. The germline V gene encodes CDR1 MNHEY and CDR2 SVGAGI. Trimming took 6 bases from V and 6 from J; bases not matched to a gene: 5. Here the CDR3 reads CASSGQGKDGYTF. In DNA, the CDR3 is TGTGCCAGCAGCGGACAGGGGAAGGATGGCTACACCTTC.

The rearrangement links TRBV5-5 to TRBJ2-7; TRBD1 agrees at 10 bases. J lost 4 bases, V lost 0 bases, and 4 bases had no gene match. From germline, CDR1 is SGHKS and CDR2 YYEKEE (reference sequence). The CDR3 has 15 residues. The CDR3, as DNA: TGTGCCAGCAGCTTGGTCGACAGGGGGCCGTACGAGCAGTACTTC. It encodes CASSLVDRGPYEQYF.

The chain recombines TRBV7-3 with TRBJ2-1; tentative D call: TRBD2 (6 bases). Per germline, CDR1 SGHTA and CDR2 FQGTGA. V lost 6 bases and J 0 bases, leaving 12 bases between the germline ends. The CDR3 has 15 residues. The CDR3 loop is CASSTGGTSYNEQFF. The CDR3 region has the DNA TGTGCCAGCAGTACCGGGGGAACCTCCTACAATGAGCAGTTCTTC. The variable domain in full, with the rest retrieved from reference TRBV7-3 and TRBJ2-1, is GAGVSQTPSNKVTEKGKYVELRCDPISGHTALYWYRQSLGQGPEFLIYFQGTGAADDSGLPNDRFFAVRPEGSVSTLKIQRTERGDSAVYLCASSTGGTSYNEQFFGPGTRLTVL.

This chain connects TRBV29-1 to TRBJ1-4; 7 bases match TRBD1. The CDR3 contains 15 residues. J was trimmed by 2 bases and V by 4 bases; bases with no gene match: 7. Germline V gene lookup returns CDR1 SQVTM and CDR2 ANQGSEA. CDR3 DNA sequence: TGCAGCGTTGCTCCCCAGGGGGTGACTAATGAAAAACTGTTTTTT. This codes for CSVAPQGVTNEKLFF.

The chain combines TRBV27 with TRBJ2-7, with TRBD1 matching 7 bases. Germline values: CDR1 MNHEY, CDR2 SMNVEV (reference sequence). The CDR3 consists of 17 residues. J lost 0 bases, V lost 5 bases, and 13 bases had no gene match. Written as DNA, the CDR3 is TGTGCCAGCAGTCCGACCTCCGGGACAGCTGCCTCCTACGAGCAGTACTTC. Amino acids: CASSPTSGTAASYEQYF.

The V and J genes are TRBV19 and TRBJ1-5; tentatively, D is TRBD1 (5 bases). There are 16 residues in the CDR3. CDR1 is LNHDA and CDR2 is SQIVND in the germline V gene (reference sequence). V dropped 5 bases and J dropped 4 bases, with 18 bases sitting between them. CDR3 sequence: CASSPTPGIANQPQHF. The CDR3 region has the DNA TGTGCCAGTAGTCCTACCCCAGGGATTGCAAATCAGCCCCAGCATTTT.

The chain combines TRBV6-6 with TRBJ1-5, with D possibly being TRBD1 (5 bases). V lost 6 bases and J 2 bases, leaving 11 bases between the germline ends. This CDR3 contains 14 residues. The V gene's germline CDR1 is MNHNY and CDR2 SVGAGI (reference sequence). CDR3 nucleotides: TGTGCCAGCAGGTCAGGACAAGGCAATCAGCCCCAGCATTTT. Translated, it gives CASRSGQGNQPQHF.

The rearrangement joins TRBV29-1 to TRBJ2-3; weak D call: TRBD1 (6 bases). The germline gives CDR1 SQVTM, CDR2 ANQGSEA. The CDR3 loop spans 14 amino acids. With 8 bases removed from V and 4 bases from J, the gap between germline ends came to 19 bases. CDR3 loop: CSSRRDTGPDTQYF. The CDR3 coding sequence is TGCAGCTCGCGCCGGGACACCGGTCCAGATACGCAGTATTTT.

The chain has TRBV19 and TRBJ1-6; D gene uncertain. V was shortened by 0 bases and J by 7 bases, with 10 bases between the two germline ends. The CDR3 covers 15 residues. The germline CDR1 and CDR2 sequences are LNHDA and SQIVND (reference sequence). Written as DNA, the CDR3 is TGTGCCAGTAGTATAGAGGGTAGGAGGAATTCACCCCTCCACTTT. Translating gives CASSIEGRRNSPLHF.

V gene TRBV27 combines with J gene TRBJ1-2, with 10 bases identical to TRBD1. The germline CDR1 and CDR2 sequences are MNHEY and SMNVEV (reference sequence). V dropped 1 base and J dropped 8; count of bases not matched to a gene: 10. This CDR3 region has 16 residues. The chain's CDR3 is CASSLLAGTGEEGYTF. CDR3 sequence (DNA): TGTGCCAGCAGTTTATTGGCTGGGACAGGGGAGGAAGGCTACACCTTC.

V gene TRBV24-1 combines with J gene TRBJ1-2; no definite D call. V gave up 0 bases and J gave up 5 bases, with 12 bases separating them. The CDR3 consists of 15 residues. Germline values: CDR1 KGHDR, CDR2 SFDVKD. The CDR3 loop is CATSDLRPGGYGYTF. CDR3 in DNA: TGTGCCACCAGTGATTTGAGGCCAGGAGGTTATGGCTACACCTTC.

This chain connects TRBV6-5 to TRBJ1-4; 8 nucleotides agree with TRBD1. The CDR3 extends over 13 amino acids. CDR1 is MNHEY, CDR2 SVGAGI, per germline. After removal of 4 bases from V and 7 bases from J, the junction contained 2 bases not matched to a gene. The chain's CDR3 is CASSSGGVEKLFF. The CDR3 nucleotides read TGTGCCAGCAGTTCAGGGGGCGTTGAAAAACTGTTTTTT.